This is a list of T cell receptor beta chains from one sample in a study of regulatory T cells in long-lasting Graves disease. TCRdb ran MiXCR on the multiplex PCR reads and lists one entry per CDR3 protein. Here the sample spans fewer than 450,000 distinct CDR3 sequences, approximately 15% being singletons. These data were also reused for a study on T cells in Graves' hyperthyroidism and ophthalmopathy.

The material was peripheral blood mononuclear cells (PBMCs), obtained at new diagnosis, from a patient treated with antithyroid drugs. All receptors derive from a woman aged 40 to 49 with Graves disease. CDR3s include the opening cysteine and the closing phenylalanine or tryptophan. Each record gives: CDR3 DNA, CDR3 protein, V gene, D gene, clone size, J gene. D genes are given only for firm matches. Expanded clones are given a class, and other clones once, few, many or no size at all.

cdr3_nt: TGTGCCAGCAGTTTATGGGGACAGGGTCTCAATGAGCAGTTCTTC
cdr3_aa: CASSLWGQGLNEQFF
v_call: TRBV28
d_call: TRBD1
clone_size: many
j_call: TRBJ2-1

cdr3_nt: TGTGCCAGCAGTTCTGGACAGATGGAGACCCAGTACTTC
cdr3_aa: CASSSGQMETQYF
v_call: TRBV28
d_call: -
clone_size: many
j_call: TRBJ2-5

cdr3_nt: TGTGCCAGCAGCCCCCGGGACAGGGACAGGGGATACAATGAGCAGTTCTTC
cdr3_aa: CASSPRDRDRGYNEQFF
v_call: TRBV7-9
d_call: TRBD1
clone_size: many
j_call: TRBJ2-1

cdr3_nt: TGTGCCAGCAGCCCAACCGGACCCAGGGCCGGAAACACCATATATTTT
cdr3_aa: CASSPTGPRAGNTIYF
v_call: TRBV7-3
d_call: -
clone_size: many
j_call: TRBJ1-3

cdr3_nt: TGTGCCAGCAGATCCGAGGAAAGCTCCTACAATGAGCAGTTCTTC
cdr3_aa: CASRSEESSYNEQFF
v_call: TRBV28
d_call: -
clone_size: many
j_call: TRBJ2-1

cdr3_nt: TGTGCCAGCACCTCTTCCGGTGCCATAGCGGGTCGGTATGGCGCAGATACGCAGTATTTT
cdr3_aa: CASTSSGAIAGRYGADTQYF
v_call: TRBV2
d_call: TRBD2
clone_size: -
j_call: TRBJ2-3

cdr3_nt: TGTGCCAGCAAGGGGGGAGTTCGCACCGGGGAGCTGTTTTTT
cdr3_aa: CASKGGVRTGELFF
v_call: TRBV27
d_call: -
clone_size: many
j_call: TRBJ2-2

cdr3_nt: TGCGCCAGCAGATGGGGGGCGCCCTACGAGCAGTACTTC
cdr3_aa: CASRWGAPYEQYF
v_call: TRBV5-1
d_call: -
clone_size: many
j_call: TRBJ2-7

cdr3_nt: TGTGCCAGCAACCTTAAGGGGTACCAAGAGACCCAGTACTTC
cdr3_aa: CASNLKGYQETQYF
v_call: TRBV28
d_call: -
clone_size: many
j_call: TRBJ2-5

cdr3_nt: TGTGCCAGCAGTGCGATCAGGGGGCAGTACTATGGCTACACCTTC
cdr3_aa: CASSAIRGQYYGYTF
v_call: TRBV12-3/TRBV12-4
d_call: TRBD1
clone_size: many
j_call: TRBJ1-2

cdr3_nt: TGTGCCAGCAGTCCCGAGAAGGGCTCGGGTGAAAAACTGTTTTTT
cdr3_aa: CASSPEKGSGEKLFF
v_call: TRBV2
d_call: -
clone_size: many
j_call: TRBJ1-4

cdr3_nt: TGTGCCAGCAGATTAGGAGCTTCCTACGAGCAGTACTTC
cdr3_aa: CASRLGASYEQYF
v_call: TRBV6-1
d_call: -
clone_size: many
j_call: TRBJ2-7

cdr3_nt: TGTGCCAGCCTATCACGGGGACAGTCTCCTTACGAGCAGTACTTC
cdr3_aa: CASLSRGQSPYEQYF
v_call: TRBV28
d_call: TRBD1
clone_size: many
j_call: TRBJ2-7

cdr3_nt: TGTGCCATCAGTGAGTCGGACAGGGATTCACCCCTCCACTTT
cdr3_aa: CAISESDRDSPLHF
v_call: TRBV10-3
d_call: TRBD1
clone_size: many
j_call: TRBJ1-6

cdr3_nt: TGTGCCAGCAGACAAATAGGTGGAAACACCATATATTTT
cdr3_aa: CASRQIGGNTIYF
v_call: TRBV12-3/TRBV12-4
d_call: -
clone_size: once
j_call: TRBJ1-3

cdr3_nt: TGTGCCAGTAGGATATCCCCAGGGTTCCGAGGCTATGGCTACACCTTC
cdr3_aa: CASRISPGFRGYGYTF
v_call: TRBV19
d_call: -
clone_size: many
j_call: TRBJ1-2

cdr3_nt: TGCGCCAGCAGCCAAGATCCAGCGTCCAATTCACCCCTCCACTTT
cdr3_aa: CASSQDPASNSPLHF
v_call: TRBV4-1
d_call: -
clone_size: -
j_call: TRBJ1-6

cdr3_nt: TGTGCCAGCAGTTTTGGTGGGCTAGCCTCCTACGAGCAGTACTTC
cdr3_aa: CASSFGGLASYEQYF
v_call: TRBV12-3/TRBV12-4
d_call: -
clone_size: many
j_call: TRBJ2-7

cdr3_nt: TGTGCCAGTAAACCGGACAGCCATCCCTACGATCAGTACTTC
cdr3_aa: CASKPDSHPYDQYF
v_call: TRBV6-1
d_call: -
clone_size: -
j_call: TRBJ2-7

cdr3_nt: TGTGCCAGCAGTTATCCCGGGACTAGCGGGAGCACAGATACGCAGTATTTT
cdr3_aa: CASSYPGTSGSTDTQYF
v_call: TRBV6-9
d_call: TRBD2
clone_size: many
j_call: TRBJ2-3

cdr3_nt: TGCGCCAGCAGTACAGGGGACGGACAGCCCCAGCATTTT
cdr3_aa: CASSTGDGQPQHF
v_call: TRBV10-2
d_call: TRBD1
clone_size: many
j_call: TRBJ1-5

cdr3_nt: TGTGCCAGCTTCGAGACAGGGAGGGACGATGAGCAGTTCTTC
cdr3_aa: CASFETGRDDEQFF
v_call: TRBV7-2
d_call: -
clone_size: few
j_call: TRBJ2-1

cdr3_nt: TGTGCCAGCAGCTCCCGGGACAGGGGATTGTACGAGCAGTACTTC
cdr3_aa: CASSSRDRGLYEQYF
v_call: TRBV5-5
d_call: TRBD1
clone_size: many
j_call: TRBJ2-7

cdr3_nt: TGTGCCAGCAGCTTAGATGCACCGGGTCGGGATACGCAGTATTTT
cdr3_aa: CASSLDAPGRDTQYF
v_call: TRBV11-2
d_call: -
clone_size: many
j_call: TRBJ2-3

cdr3_nt: TGTGCCAGCCCATTGACTAGCGGGAGACCGAACACCGGGGAGCTGTTTTTT
cdr3_aa: CASPLTSGRPNTGELFF
v_call: TRBV18
d_call: TRBD2
clone_size: -
j_call: TRBJ2-2